Sequencing of this TCR beta chain was carried out in a study of T cells expressing NK-cell markers. General observations from the study: Whether the expanded NKG2C+ T cell clones recognized HCMV remained unclear. NKG2C+ dominant clonotypes from about 6 donors made up about 1.0-7.5% of CD8+ T cells.

5'RACE template switching built TCR beta cDNA with unique molecular identifiers. From its re-call of the 5' RACE reads, TCRdb lists each CDR3 protein once, without DNA. This sample carries around 280,000 distinct CDR3 sequences, with about 0.4% going to the ten biggest clones. Germline assignment: CDR1 SQVTM and CDR2 ANQGSEA. The CDR3 is made up of 15 amino acids. Regarding this clonotype: Its antigen is not identified.

The rearrangement joins TRBV29-1 to TRBJ2-7; the D gene TCRdb calls, TRBD2, cannot be checked with no DNA. The sequencing input was blood T cells: a sorted CD56 or NKG2C T cell subset, CD4+ or CD8+ T cells, or bulk PBMC T cells (not recorded which). This TCR was recovered from a man aged 18 to 30 in good health. The CDR3 protein is CSVGYPGPSKYEQYF.